These 28 T cell receptor beta chains share one sample of origin, sequenced in a study of T cell clonality in common variable immunodeficiency. Regarding the study as a whole: In common variable immunodeficiency, TCR beta chains reportedly carried fewer deletions and N-nucleotide insertions.

TCRdb's copy holds only in-frame clones and misses some; the assay was immunoSEQ multiplex PCR. The data show 15,000 to 20,000 clones, none appearing only once, with approximately 2.5% held by the ten largest. Antigens for these TCRs are unknown. Sequences were obtained from peripheral blood mononuclear cells. The receptors shown here come from a human donor with common variable immunodeficiency.

On this clone: The read ends 3 residues shy of where the CDR3 ends; the end is completed using the germline J gene. The rearrangement links TRBV2 to TRBJ1-1; perhaps TRBD1 as D (5 bases). Germline CDR1 and CDR2: SNHLY and FYNNEI. V was clipped by 5 bases and J by 6 bases, with 19 bases between them. The CDR3 extends over 15 amino acids. CDR3 bases read: TGTGCCAGCAGTCGCCCCTCCGCAGGGCAGGCTGAA. Protein product: CASSRPSAGQAE. The whole CDR3 is CASSRPSAGQAEAFF.

This clone was counted a few times. Partial CDR3 DNA: TGTGCCAGCAGCCTCGGCAGGGCCGACAATGAG. It specifies CASSLGRADNE. The full-length CDR3 reads as CASSLGRADNEQFF. The chain employs TRBV11-3 and TRBJ2-1; TRBD1 is a possible D gene (5 bases). The CDR3 is cut off 3 residues early in the read; its end comes from the germline J gene. This CDR3 contains 14 residues. V shed 5 bases and J shed 5 bases, with 13 bases lying between them. CDR1 SGHNT and CDR2 YENEEA come from the germline V gene.

This clone was counted many times. The read falls 3 residues short of the CDR3 end, and the missing part is taken from the germline J gene. This rearrangement joins TRBV15 to TRBJ2-7; 12 nucleotides match TRBD2. This CDR3 has 15 residues. V lost 1 base, J lost 3 bases, and 1 base stayed unmatched. Germline lookup yields CDR1 LNHNV and CDR2 YYDKDF (reference sequence). CDR3: CATSRGTSGNYEQYF. Partial CDR3 DNA: TGTGCCACCAGCAGAGGGACTAGCGGGAACTACGAG.

The table lists this clone with many counts. Read coverage stops 3 residues before the CDR3 terminus; the germline J gene supplies the remainder. The rearrangement uses TRBV18 and TRBJ1-5; the match to TRBD1 covers 10 bases. Germline CDR1 reads KGHSH; CDR2 reads LQKENI. The CDR3 totals 15 residues. J gave up 6 bases and V 4 bases, and 6 bases lay outside the gene matches. CDR3 region: CASSLGQGGGQPQHF. The sequenced CDR3 bases are TGTGCCAGCTCACTTGGACAGGGGGGGGGTCAGCCC.

Points on this clone: The read stops 3 residues short of the end of the CDR3; the missing end is completed from the germline J gene. The chain joins TRBV19 to TRBJ1-2; tentatively, D is TRBD1 (6 bases). CDR1 is LNHDA, CDR2 SQIVND, per germline (reference sequence). Trimming took off 7 bases at V and 4 bases at J, with 19 bases between the two ends. The CDR3 sequence is 15 residues long. CDR3 DNA (partial): TGTGCCAGTACCCATACAGGGAGGTTAGGCTATGGC. Protein: CASTHTGRLGYG. The CDR3 as a whole reads CASTHTGRLGYGYTF.

In this sample, this clone turned up many times. Read coverage stops 3 residues before the CDR3 terminus; the germline J gene supplies the remainder. The chain employs TRBV5-1 and TRBJ1-4; TRBD1 aligns across 7 bases. Per germline, CDR1 SGHRS and CDR2 YFSETQ. This CDR3 is 14 amino acids long. Trimming cost V 4 bases and J 8 bases; bases outside gene matches: 8. CDR3 DNA (partial): TGCGCCAGCAGCCTGACAGGGTGGGGCGAAAAA. It yields the protein CASSLTGWGEK. The entire CDR3 reads CASSLTGWGEKLFF.

This clone was recorded at least ten times. The sequenced fragment ends 3 residues before the CDR3 boundary, so the rest is inferred from the germline J gene. The chain uses TRBV19 and TRBJ1-3; TRBD1 aligns across 9 bases. J lost 7 bases, V lost 6 bases, and 7 bases had no gene match. Germline CDR1 is LNHDA and CDR2 is SQIVND (reference sequence). This CDR3 comprises 14 residues. Here the CDR3 reads CASRPGQGMNTIYF. The CDR3 DNA, read in part, is TGTGCCAGTAGACCGGGACAGGGAATGAACACC.

The sample holds many counts of this clone. The CDR3 extends 3 residues past the end of the read, so its final part is completed from the germline J gene. The gene calls are TRBV11-2 and TRBJ1-4; 7 nucleotides line up with TRBD1. The V segment lost 1 base and the J segment 7 bases; nucleotides outside the gene matches: 6. The CDR3 has 15 amino acids. The germline V gene encodes CDR1 SGHAT and CDR2 FQNNGV. CDR3 region: CASSLGGTVGEKLFF. The sequenced CDR3 bases are TGTGCCAGCAGCTTAGGTGGGACAGTTGGTGAAAAA.

The table lists this clone with many counts. The read gets to within 3 residues of the CDR3 end, and the germline J gene fills in the rest. V and J are TRBV4-2 and TRBJ1-1; TRBD1 is a possible D gene (6 bases). The CDR3 spans 14 residues. CDR1 is LGHNA and CDR2 is YNFKEQ in the germline V gene. The CDR3: CASSQDGNREEAFF. Incomplete CDR3 DNA: TGTGCCAGCAGCCAAGATGGCAACAGGGAAGAG.

In this sample, this clone turned up many times. The read finishes 3 residues shy of the CDR3 end, and the germline J gene is used to complete it. The rearrangement uses TRBV7-1 and TRBJ2-5; 7 bases match TRBD2. TRBV7-1 falls under the ORF class, with uncertain function. CDR3 size: 21 residues. V dropped 8 bases and J dropped 2; count of bases not matched to a gene: 29. The sequenced part of the CDR3 DNA is TGTGCCAGCGACTCAGACCCAAAGCGGCTAGCGGAAAACAATTTTCAAGAGACC. It translates to CASDSDPKRLAENNFQET. The complete CDR3 protein is CASDSDPKRLAENNFQETQYF.

On this clone: Read sequence stops 3 residues before the CDR3 end, and the germline J gene provides the missing end. V is TRBV25-1 and J is TRBJ2-3, with 8 bases that match TRBD2. V was clipped by 6 bases and J by 4 bases; unmatched bases: 6. Per the germline V gene, CDR1 is MGHDK and CDR2 is SYGVNS. This CDR3 region has 14 residues. CDR3: CASRWTGGADTQYF. The CDR3 DNA, read in part, is TGTGCCAGCAGGTGGACGGGAGGGGCAGATACG.

The table lists this clone with many counts. Sequencing ends 3 residues short of the CDR3 end; the germline J gene provides the rest. The chain recombines TRBV10-3 with TRBJ1-4, with D possibly TRBD1 on 5 matching bases. Germline V gene lookup returns CDR1 ENHRY and CDR2 SYGVKD. The CDR3 runs to 13 residues. Trimming took 8 bases from V and 8 from J, leaving 15 bases between them. The CDR3 sequence: CAIRGGYEEKLFF. The sequenced part of the CDR3 DNA is TGTGCCATCCGGGGGGGGTATGAAGAAAAA.

This clone was seen repeatedly, ten times or more. The observed sequence ends 3 residues before the CDR3 terminus, with the missing tail filled in from the germline J gene. This chain joins TRBV5-1 and TRBJ1-6; TRBD1 agrees at 7 bases. The V and J ends lost 6 bases and 10 bases, in that order; junction bases with no gene match: 10. This CDR3 spans 14 amino acids. CDR1 is SGHRS and CDR2 is YFSETQ in the germline V gene. The CDR3 bases that were read are TGCGCCAGCACATATGACAGGGCAACCTCACCC. It specifies CASTYDRATSP. The whole CDR3 region reads CASTYDRATSPLHF.

In this sample, this clone turned up many times. The read ends 3 residues shy of where the CDR3 ends; the end is completed using the germline J gene. This sequence joins TRBV28 and TRBJ2-1; 12 nucleotides match TRBD2. The CDR3 is 14 residues long. V lost 6 bases to trimming and J lost 6 bases; unmatched junction nucleotides: 3. The germline gives CDR1 MDHEN, CDR2 SYDVKM. The CDR3 sequence is CASRRTSGVNEQFF. CDR3 bases read: TGTGCCAGCAGGCGGACTAGCGGGGTCAATGAG. Using reference TRBV28 and TRBJ2-1 for the parts outside the CDR3, the full variable domain is DVKVTQSSRYLVKRTGEKVFLECVQDMDHENMFWYRQDPGLGLRLIYFSYDVKMKEKGDIPEGYSVSREKKERFSLILESASTNQTSMYLCASRRTSGVNEQFFGPGTRLTVL.

This clone was counted ten times or more. The CDR3 protein is CASSQYTDYGYTF. The sequenced CDR3 bases are TGTGCCAGCAGCCAATATACAGACTATGGC. V gene TRBV16 combines with J gene TRBJ1-2; D not resolved. The read stops 3 residues short of the end of the CDR3; the missing end is completed from the germline J gene. Germline CDR1 is KGHSY and CDR2 is FQNENV. The germline V and J ends were trimmed by 1 base and 3 bases, with 6 bases remaining between them. The CDR3 runs to 13 residues. The whole variable domain, filled in from reference TRBV16 and TRBJ1-2, reads GEEVAQTPKHLVRGEGQKAKLYCAPIKGHSYVFWYQQVLKNEFKFLISFQNENVFDETGMPKERFSAKCLPNSPCSLEIQATKLEDSAVYFCASSQYTDYGYTFGSGTRLTVV.

In this sample, this clone turned up many times. The sequence runs out 3 residues before the end of the CDR3; the remainder is reconstructed from the germline J gene. This chain joins TRBV20-1 and TRBJ2-1; TRBD2 matches 11 bases. Trimming removed 1 base from V and 6 bases from J; junction bases left unmatched: 2. Germline loops: CDR1 DFQATT, CDR2 SNEGSKA (reference sequence). The CDR3 sequence is 14 residues long. The sequenced part of the CDR3 DNA is TGCAGTGCTAGAGTCGGGACTAGCGGCAATGAG. It is translated as CSARVGTSGNE. The entire CDR3 sequence reads CSARVGTSGNEQFF.

In this sample, this clone turned up many times. The CDR3 sequence is CSARDSRGGAGELFF. The CDR3 bases that were read are TGCAGTGCTAGAGATAGTAGGGGGGGAGCCGGGGAG. The chain employs TRBV20-1 and TRBJ2-2; D might be TRBD2 (7 bases). Sequencing ends 3 residues short of the CDR3 end; the germline J gene provides the rest. V lost 0 bases to trimming and J lost 6 bases, with 14 bases between them. Germline V gene data show CDR1 as DFQATT and CDR2 as SNEGSKA (reference sequence). The CDR3 is made up of 15 amino acids.

This clone was counted many times. The read terminates 3 residues before the CDR3 end, so the remaining end is supplied by the germline J gene. V is TRBV29-1 and J is TRBJ1-1; 7 bases match TRBD1. The germline V gene has CDR1 SQVTM and CDR2 ANQGSEA. The CDR3 is made up of 16 amino acids. Trimming at V came to 6 bases and at J to 1 base, leaving 14 bases not matched to a gene. The sequenced CDR3 bases are TGCAGCGTAGCACCGGGACAGATGATTGGGAACACTGAA. Its protein product is CSVAPGQMIGNTE. The whole CDR3 reads CSVAPGQMIGNTEAFF. Full variable domain (rest looked up from reference TRBV29-1 and TRBJ1-1): SAVISQKPSRDICQRGTSLTIQCQVDSQVTMMFWYRQQPGQSLTLIATANQGSEATYESGFVIDKFPISRPNLTFSTLTVSNMSPEDSSIYLCSVAPGQMIGNTEAFFGQGTRLTVV.

This clone has at least ten counts. Read data end 3 residues before the CDR3 end; the end is taken from the germline J gene. This sequence joins TRBV7-9 and TRBJ1-1, with a tentative D call TRBD1 (6 bases). Germline CDR1 and CDR2: SEHNR and FQNEAQ (reference sequence). The V gene lost 2 bases and the J gene lost 4 bases, with 11 bases spanning the gap. The CDR3 is 14 amino acids. CDR3 in amino acids: CASSLPQQGTEAFF. The covered CDR3 bases are TGTGCCAGCAGCTTACCCCAACAGGGCACTGAA.

With regard to this clone: The read terminates 3 residues ahead of where the CDR3 ends, so the germline J gene completes it. The chain combines TRBV7-8 with TRBJ2-1; D possibly corresponds to TRBD2 (6 bases). The ends were cut back, 3 bases at V and 7 bases at J, with 13 bases in the middle. This CDR3 spans 14 amino acids. Germline V gives CDR1 SGHVS, CDR2 FQNEAQ. Incomplete CDR3 DNA: TGTGCCAGCAGCTTGAGGGACTTGGGGAATGAG. This gives the protein CASSLRDLGNE. The whole CDR3 sequence reads CASSLRDLGNEQFF.

This clone ranks as medium-sized. The CDR3 goes on 3 residues after the read ends, and that part is filled in from the germline J gene. This chain joins TRBV29-1 and TRBJ2-6, with TRBD1 identical over 11 bases. Germline lookup yields CDR1 SQVTM and CDR2 ANQGSEA. The V segment lost 6 bases and the J segment 3 bases; nucleotides outside the gene matches: 4. This CDR3 comprises 15 residues. The CDR3 region is CSVGQGAFGANVLTF. CDR3 DNA, as far as it was read: TGCAGCGTCGGACAGGGGGCCTTTGGGGCCAACGTC.

Turning to this clone: The CDR3 end falls 3 residues outside the read, so it is completed with the germline J gene. V is TRBV27 and J is TRBJ2-7; 11 bases line up with TRBD2. This CDR3 comprises 14 residues. Germline CDR1 and CDR2: MNHEY and SMNVEV (reference sequence). J gave up 2 bases and V 6 bases, and 3 bases lay outside the gene matches. CDR3 loop: CASRLAGGTYEQYF. CDR3 bases read: TGTGCCAGCAGGTTAGCGGGAGGGACCTACGAG.

This clone was seen at least ten times. The read finishes 3 residues shy of the CDR3 end, and the germline J gene is used to complete it. The chain is built from TRBV18 and TRBJ2-1, with TRBD2 matching over 13 bases. The CDR3 has 20 residues. Trimming removed 6 bases from V and 4 bases from J; junction bases left unmatched: 18. The germline V gene encodes CDR1 KGHSH and CDR2 LQKENI. The DNA read from the CDR3 is TGTGCCAGCTCGTCACTACCGGGACTAGCGGGGCCGAGGGGGTACAATGAG. As protein: CASSSLPGLAGPRGYNE. The full CDR3 sequence reads CASSSLPGLAGPRGYNEQFF.

This clone was observed at least ten times. The read is 3 residues too short to cover the CDR3 end, so that end is filled in from the germline J gene. This sequence joins TRBV11-3 and TRBJ1-1; unclear D gene. Germline V gene sequence: CDR1 SGHNT, CDR2 YENEEA. The CDR3 loop spans 13 amino acids. V gave up 5 bases and J gave up 0 bases, with 7 bases separating them. The CDR3 bases that were read are TGTGCCAGCAGCCCAGGTCTGAACACTGAA. It codes for CASSPGLNTE. The whole CDR3 is CASSPGLNTEAFF. Full variable domain (rest looked up from reference TRBV11-3 and TRBJ1-1): EAGVVQSPRYKIIEKKQPVAFWCNPISGHNTLYWYLQNLGQGPELLIRYENEEAVDDSQLPKDRFSAERLKGVDSTLKIQPAELGDSAVYLCASSPGLNTEAFFGQGTRLTVV.

In this sample, this clone turned up many times. The read finishes 3 residues shy of the CDR3 end, and the germline J gene is used to complete it. The rearrangement joins TRBV4-1 to TRBJ2-3; maybe TRBD1 (6 bases). The V end was cut by 7 bases, the J end by 2 bases, with 22 bases between. Per germline, CDR1 MGHRA and CDR2 YSYEKL. This CDR3 contains 17 residues. CDR3 in amino acids: CASTKKWGQDITDTQYF. The CDR3 DNA, read in part, is TGCGCCAGCACTAAAAAATGGGGACAAGATATCACAGATACG.

For this clone: The CDR3 end is not reached by the read, which stops 3 residues before it; the germline J gene fills it in. The rearrangement joins TRBV6-1 to TRBJ1-1, with D possibly being TRBD1 (5 bases). The V end was cut by 1 base, the J end by 7 bases, with 7 bases between. This CDR3 contains 12 residues. Germline CDR1 is MNHNS and CDR2 is SASEGT. The DNA read from the CDR3 is TGTGCCAGCAGTGAAGGGACATTTGAA. This encodes CASSEGTFE. The CDR3 in its entirety is CASSEGTFEAFF.

This clone was counted ten times or more. The read ends 3 residues shy of where the CDR3 ends; the end is completed using the germline J gene. The V and J genes are TRBV20-1 and TRBJ1-6; 8 bases align to TRBD1. Germline CDR1 reads DFQATT; CDR2 reads SNEGSKA (reference sequence). V was pared by 0 bases and J by 4 bases, with 5 bases of the junction left unmatched. The CDR3 loop spans 16 amino acids. The covered CDR3 bases are TGCAGTGCTAGAGATCAGGGGGCATTATATAATTCACCC. This sequence encodes CSARDQGALYNSP. The full CDR3 is CSARDQGALYNSPLHF.

By proportion, this clone is medium-sized (0.01 to 0.1%). The CDR3 end lies 3 residues beyond the end of the read and is filled in from the germline J gene. This chain connects TRBV7-2 to TRBJ2-7; D is perhaps TRBD2 (6 bases). The germline V gene has CDR1 SGHTA and CDR2 FQGNSA. The V gene lost 3 bases and the J gene lost 0 bases, with 12 bases spanning the gap. The CDR3 consists of 15 residues. The sequenced CDR3 bases are TGTGCCAGCAGCTTCACCCGGGGGACCTCCTACGAG. Translated: CASSFTRGTSYE. The full CDR3 protein is CASSFTRGTSYEQYF.